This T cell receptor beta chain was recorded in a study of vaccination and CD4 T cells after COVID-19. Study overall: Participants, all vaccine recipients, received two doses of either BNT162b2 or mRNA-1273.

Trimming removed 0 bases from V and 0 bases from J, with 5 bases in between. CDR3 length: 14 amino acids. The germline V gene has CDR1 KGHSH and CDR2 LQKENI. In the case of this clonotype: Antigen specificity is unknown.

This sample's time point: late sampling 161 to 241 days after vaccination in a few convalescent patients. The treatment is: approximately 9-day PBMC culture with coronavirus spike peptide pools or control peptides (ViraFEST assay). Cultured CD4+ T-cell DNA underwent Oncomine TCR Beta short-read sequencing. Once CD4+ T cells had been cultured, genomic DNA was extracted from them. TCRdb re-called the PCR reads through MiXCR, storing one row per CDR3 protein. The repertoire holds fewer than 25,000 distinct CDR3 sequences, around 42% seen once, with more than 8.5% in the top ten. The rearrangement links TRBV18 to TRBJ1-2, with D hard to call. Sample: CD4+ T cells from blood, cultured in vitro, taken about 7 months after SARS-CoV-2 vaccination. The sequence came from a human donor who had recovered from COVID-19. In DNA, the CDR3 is TGTGCCAGCTCACCACCCTCAGCTAACTATGGCTACACCTTC. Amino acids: CASSPPSANYGYTF.